Listed below are T cell receptor beta chains from one sample, sequenced in a study of blood T cell repertoires in COVID-19. Method: immunoSEQ multiplex PCR; TCRdb's copy keeps in-frame clones and lacks some. The sample holds fewer than 250,000 clones, over 80% seen once. Sequenced input: peripheral blood. Receptor source: a woman aged 60-75 years with active or convalescent COVID-19. The CDR3 runs from the conserved cysteine through the conserved F or W.

V	J	CDR3
TRBV10-2	TRBJ2-5	CASSELSGTQYF
TRBV4-1	TRBJ2-7	CASSQEGSAGRYEQYF
TRBV5-1	TRBJ2-1	CASSRRTSGRNEQFF
TRBV29-1	TRBJ1-1	CSAGRHRNTEAFF
TRBV20-1	TRBJ1-4	CSASTRDRIGSDEKLFF
TRBV9	TRBJ2-3	CASTKGPGGLGRDTQYF
TRBV30	TRBJ1-4	CAWSDSEKLFF
TRBV7-9	TRBJ2-5	CASSFWVGTSGRRETQYF
TRBV19	TRBJ2-1	CASSRRQGNNEQFF
TRBV6-5	TRBJ1-1	CASRLRVRAEAFF
TRBV3-1/TRBV3-2	TRBJ1-1	CASSQDWGGAREAFF
TRBV7-9	TRBJ1-3	CASSRQGNTIYF
TRBV24-1	TRBJ2-1	CATSDWARNEQFF
TRBV29-1	TRBJ2-1	CSVGGGATEQFF
TRBV6-5	TRBJ1-2	CASSRDRGYYGYTF
TRBV3-1/TRBV3-2	TRBJ2-7	CASSFVSGGGAEQYF
TRBV5-1	TRBJ2-1	CASSSGTSGSGEQFF
TRBV3-1/TRBV3-2	TRBJ1-6	CASSPTTGSGNSPLHF
TRBV7-7	TRBJ2-7	CASSPGPTGTYEQYF
TRBV7-6	TRBJ2-2	CASSWGTGEVGELFF
TRBV5-6	TRBJ1-2	CASSFPDRSNYGYTF
TRBV28	TRBJ2-5	CASTPPIAGKTQYF
TRBV28	TRBJ1-2	CASSPNRRGNYGYTF
TRBV19	TRBJ2-5	CASGTSREETQYF
TRBV5-4	TRBJ2-2	CASSPGQYGELFF
TRBV11-2	TRBJ1-3	CASSLDQGPSLISGNTIYF
TRBV5-1	TRBJ2-3	CASGPVPTDTQYF
TRBV5-1	TRBJ2-3	CASSQPGTGTTDTQYF
TRBV2	TRBJ2-5	CASRPDQETQYF
TRBV6-5	TRBJ1-6	CASRRGLAGDSPLHF
TRBV15	TRBJ1-1	CATSREEEGNTEAFF
TRBV9	TRBJ2-1	CASSFERTGRQFF
TRBV7-6	TRBJ2-3	CASSPNQFGGADTQYF
TRBV9	TRBJ2-6	CASSSRGRELAGGAGANVLTF
TRBV6-2/TRBV6-3	TRBJ2-3	CASSYSNGGRVLADTDTQYF
TRBV7-9	TRBJ1-1	CASSLNQGQTEAFF
TRBV6-4	TRBJ2-2	CASTFEQGAGELFF
TRBV7-2	TRBJ2-1	CASSQAGGSYNEQFF
TRBV7-2	TRBJ1-4	CASSLGAAEKLFF
TRBV10-2	TRBJ1-5	CASSEQGSNQPQHF
TRBV11-3	TRBJ2-1	CASSLAVWGQSSYNEQFF
TRBV9	TRBJ2-1	CASSSGLQLINEQFF
TRBV5-6	TRBJ1-1	CASDRALGTEAFF
TRBV10-3	TRBJ2-2	CAISIQGATELFF
TRBV11-2	TRBJ2-5	CASSTRLADKETQYF
TRBV7-2	TRBJ2-4	CASSLGGEVNIQYF
TRBV5-1	TRBJ2-7	CASSLAFSSYEQYF
TRBV5-1	TRBJ2-5	CASSRDARRGETQYF
TRBV7-3	TRBJ2-1	CASSVSGKLYEQFF
TRBV19	TRBJ2-7	CASSITGGYIYEQYF
TRBV11-2	TRBJ1-1	CASSLLDRETEAFF
TRBV30	TRBJ2-7	CAWSRAGFTYEQYF
TRBV2	TRBJ2-3	CASSDPRNTQYF
TRBV7-9	TRBJ1-1	CASSLFGHSNTEAFF
TRBV28	TRBJ1-2	CASSSGGGGAYGYTF
TRBV2	TRBJ1-4	CATSGTRGEKLFF
TRBV4-1	TRBJ2-3	CASSQQTSGATDTQYF